The source of this T cell receptor beta chain is a study of cytomegalovirus exposure and HLA in healthy donors. Looking at the study overall: Earlier results showed roughly 120 million unique TCR beta sequences derived from 150 million to 200 million T cells.

This CDR3 has 16 amino acids. V dropped 1 base and J dropped 1 base, with 13 bases sitting between them. Germline V gene data show CDR1 as SGHAT and CDR2 as FQDESV (reference sequence). Vbeta (60) and Jbeta (13) primers were used in the PCR. Profiling relied on immunoSEQ multiplex PCR, and the TCRdb table lists in-frame clones only, not all of them. The repertoire holds around 200,000 clones, with approximately 86% as singletons. On this clone: Its antigen is still unknown.

General study results and limits: In a later analysis, common viral pathogens appeared linked to several of the most significant clusters. Rare TCR sequences predominated, though certain public TCRs were found in many donors.

The chain uses TRBV11-1 and TRBJ1-1; D gene unclear. This clonotype was obtained from a woman aged 30 to 39 in good health and CMV-seronegative. Sequencing was done on a sample of PBMCs. The CDR3 spells CASSLGHPGGNTEAFF. CDR3 nucleotide sequence: TGTGCCAGCAGCTTAGGACATCCCGGAGGGAACACTGAAGCTTTCTTT.